This T cell receptor beta chain was captured in a study of shared clonotypes between healthy human individuals. Without sorting, samples used around 92 million PBMCs for genomic DNA. V shed 0 bases and J shed 8 bases, with 14 bases lying between them. The CDR3 has 15 residues. CDR1 is SGHNT, CDR2 YENEEA, per germline. The authors ran the assay at deep level. PCR replicates from unsorted PBMC used roughly 310 ng DNA, and this amount was some 31,000 T cell genomes. This table comes from immunoSEQ multiplex PCR, and its TCRdb copy is limited to in-frame clones, with some not included. This sample carries about half a million clones, around 79% of them seen once, and the ten largest clones take roughly 13%.

The sequenced material came from PBMCs. The chain combines TRBV11-3 with TRBJ2-1; the D gene is possibly TRBD1 (6 bases). The clonotype comes from a woman aged 40-49 years in good health. Some clones in this sample may be carry-over from other donors' samples. The CDR3 nucleotides are TGTGCCAGCAGCTTAGACTTGTCACAGGGCGATGAGCAGTTCTTC. This translates into CASSLDLSQGDEQFF.